The 10 T cell receptor beta chains given below trace back to one sample, sequenced in a study of blood T cells in healthy people across ages. Alongside a J-beta primer mix, a sample-barcoded 5' primer served in a second PCR lasting roughly 7 to 11 cycles. TCRdb itself ran the 5' RACE reads through MiXCR, one entry per CDR3 protein. The sample has about 940,000 distinct CDR3 sequences, about 48% seen once. The sample comprised blood. These receptors all stem from a man aged 25 to 40 in good health.

This clonotype was detected a few times. The CDR3 bases are TGTGCCAGCAGCTCCGCAGGGGGCCTGGGTGGCTACACCTTC. It translates to CASSSAGGLGGYTF. This rearrangement joins TRBV7-2 to TRBJ1-2; TRBD1 agrees at 8 bases. Germline CDR1 SGHTA, CDR2 FQGNSA. The CDR3 runs 14 residues. After removal of 4 bases from V and 7 bases from J, the junction contained 8 bases not matched to a gene.

This rearrangement joins TRBV29-1 to TRBJ1-2, with 8 nucleotides matching TRBD1. V dropped 6 bases and J dropped 8; count of bases not matched to a gene: 11. The CDR3 is made up of 13 amino acids. Germline lookup yields CDR1 SQVTM and CDR2 ANQGSEA. CDR3 DNA sequence: TGCAGCGTACCGGACAGGGCGGGGGGAGGCTACACCTTC. It yields the protein CSVPDRAGGGYTF.

The V and J genes are TRBV4-1 and TRBJ2-1; unclear D gene. The V gene lost 10 bases and the J gene lost 9 bases, with 19 bases spanning the gap. Germline CDR1 MGHRA, CDR2 YSYEKL. CDR3 length: 13 residues. Written as DNA, the CDR3 is TGCGCCACCTCGGACGGACGCCGGATTGAGCAGTTCTTC. Translating gives CATSDGRRIEQFF.

The chain employs TRBV6-2 or TRBV6-3 and TRBJ2-3, with 10 nucleotides matching TRBD2. The CDR3 is 16 residues long. Per the germline V gene, CDR1 is MNHEY and CDR2 is SVGEGT. V lost 0 bases, J lost 2 bases, and 2 bases stayed unmatched. The CDR3 sequence: CASSYSTSGDTDTQYF. CDR3 DNA: TGTGCCAGCAGTTACTCTACTAGCGGGGACACAGATACGCAGTATTTT.

The chain recombines TRBV6-2 or TRBV6-3 with TRBJ2-7, with D perhaps matching TRBD2 (6 bases). Trimming pared 10 bases from V and 5 bases from J, leaving 15 bases between. The germline gives CDR1 MNHEY, CDR2 SVGEGT. The CDR3 spans 12 residues. As DNA, the CDR3 is TGTGCCACGGGGGAAGGACCCCACGAGCAGTACTTC. Amino acid sequence: CATGEGPHEQYF.

The chain links TRBV10-3 to TRBJ1-2; tentatively, D is TRBD1 (5 bases). The CDR3 is 14 residues long. With 2 bases removed from V and 0 bases from J, the gap between germline ends came to 7 bases. Germline V gene lookup returns CDR1 ENHRY and CDR2 SYGVKD. DNA for the CDR3: TGTGCCATCAGTGAGGGGGCAGCTAACTATGGCTACACCTTC. This translates into CAISEGAANYGYTF.

Comments on this clonotype: A much larger clonotype is one base distant, so this may be a read error. The V gene is TRBV6-6, the J gene TRBJ2-1; the match to TRBD2 covers 8 bases. Germline values: CDR1 MNHNY, CDR2 SVGAGI (reference sequence). The CDR3 is 14 amino acids. The CDR3 coding sequence is TGTGCCATCAGCGGGGGTCGCTCCTACAATGGGCAGTTCTTC. Its protein product is CAISGGRSYNGQFF.

V and J are TRBV2 and TRBJ2-7, with 8 bases fitting TRBD1. Germline V gene data show CDR1 as SNHLY and CDR2 as FYNNEI. This CDR3 is 16 amino acids long. V lost 4 bases and J lost 2; bases outside the gene matches: 10. CDR3 amino acids: CASSGPRTGPTYEQYF. CDR3 bases: TGTGCCAGCAGTGGCCCTAGGACAGGGCCCACCTACGAGCAGTACTTC. Full variable domain (remainder filled in from reference TRBV2 and TRBJ2-7): EPEVTQTPSHQVTQMGQEVILRCVPISNHLYFYWYRQILGQKVEFLVSFYNNEISEKSEIFDDQFSVERPDGSNFTLKIRSTKLEDSAMYFCASSGPRTGPTYEQYFGPGTRLTVT.

This chain links TRBV7-9 with TRBJ2-7; 7 nucleotides align to TRBD2. V dropped 6 bases and J dropped 1; count of bases not matched to a gene: 9. Germline V lookup: CDR1 SEHNR, CDR2 FQNEAQ (reference sequence). This CDR3 comprises 15 residues. CDR3 coding DNA: TGTGCCAGCAGAGGACTAGGATTCACATCCTACGAGCAGTACTTC. It encodes CASRGLGFTSYEQYF.

The chain joins TRBV3-1 to TRBJ2-7; D possibly uses TRBD1 or TRBD2 (5 bases each). CDR3 size: 15 residues. Trimming took off 3 bases at V and 2 bases at J, with 14 bases between the two ends. CDR1 and CDR2 from the germline V gene are LGHDT and YNNKEL (reference sequence). The CDR3 DNA reads TGTGCCAGCAGCCATGAGTCGGGACGACCCTACGAGCAGTACTTC. It translates to CASSHESGRPYEQYF.